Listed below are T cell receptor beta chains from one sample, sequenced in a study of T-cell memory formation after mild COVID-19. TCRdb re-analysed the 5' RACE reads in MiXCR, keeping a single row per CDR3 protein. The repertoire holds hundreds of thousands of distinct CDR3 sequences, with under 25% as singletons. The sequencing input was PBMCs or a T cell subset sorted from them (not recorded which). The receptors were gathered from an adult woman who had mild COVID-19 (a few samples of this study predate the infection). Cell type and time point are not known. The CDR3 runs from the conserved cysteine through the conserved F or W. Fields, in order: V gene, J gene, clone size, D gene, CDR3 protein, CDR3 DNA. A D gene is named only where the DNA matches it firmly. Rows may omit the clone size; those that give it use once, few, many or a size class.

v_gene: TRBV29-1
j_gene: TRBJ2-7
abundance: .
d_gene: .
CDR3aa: CSVARSGVSYEQYF
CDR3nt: TGCAGCGTTGCCCGGTCAGGGGTAAGCTACGAGCAGTACTTC

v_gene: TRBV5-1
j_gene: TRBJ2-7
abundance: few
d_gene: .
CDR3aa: CASSLNFPGPTYEQYF
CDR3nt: TGCGCCAGCAGCTTAAATTTCCCGGGTCCAACCTACGAGCAGTACTTC

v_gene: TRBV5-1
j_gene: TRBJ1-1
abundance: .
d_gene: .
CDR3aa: CASSFSGDTEAFF
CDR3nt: TGCGCCAGCAGCTTCTCAGGGGACACTGAAGCTTTCTTT

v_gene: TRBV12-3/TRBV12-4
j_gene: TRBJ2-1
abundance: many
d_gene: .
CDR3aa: CASSFDYEQFF
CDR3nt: TGTGCCAGCAGTTTTGATTATGAGCAGTTCTTC

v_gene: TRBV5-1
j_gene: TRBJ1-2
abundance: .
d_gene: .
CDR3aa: CASSLTTDGYTF
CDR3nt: TGCGCCAGCAGTTTAACCACCGATGGCTACACCTTC

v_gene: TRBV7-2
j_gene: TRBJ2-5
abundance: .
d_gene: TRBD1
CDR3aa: CASSQGERETQYF
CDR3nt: TGTGCCAGCAGCCAGGGGGAGCGGGAGACCCAGTACTTC

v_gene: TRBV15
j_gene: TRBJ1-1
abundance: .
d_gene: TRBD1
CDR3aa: CATSSTGTAQYSEAFF
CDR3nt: TGTGCCACCAGCAGTACCGGGACAGCACAATACTCTGAAGCTTTCTTT

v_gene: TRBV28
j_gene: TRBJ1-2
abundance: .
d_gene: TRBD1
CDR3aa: CASTSDRSYGYTF
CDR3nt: TGTGCCAGCACCTCGGACAGGTCCTATGGCTACACCTTC

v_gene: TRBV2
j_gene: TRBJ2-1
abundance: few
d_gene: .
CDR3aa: CARSSSVVYNEQFF
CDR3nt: TGTGCCCGTTCGAGCAGTGTAGTCTACAATGAGCAGTTCTTC

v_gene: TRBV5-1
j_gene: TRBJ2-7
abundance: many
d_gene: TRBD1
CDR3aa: CASSSRTGDDEQYF
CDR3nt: TGCGCCAGCAGCTCCCGGACAGGGGACGACGAGCAGTACTTC

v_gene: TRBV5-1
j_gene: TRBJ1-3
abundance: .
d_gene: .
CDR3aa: CASREHFSGNTIYF
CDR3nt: TGCGCCAGCCGAGAACACTTCTCTGGAAACACCATATATTTT

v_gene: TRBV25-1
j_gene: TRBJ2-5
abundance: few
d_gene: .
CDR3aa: CASSDPGLAQYF
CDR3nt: TGTGCCAGCAGTGACCCCGGGTTGGCCCAGTACTTC

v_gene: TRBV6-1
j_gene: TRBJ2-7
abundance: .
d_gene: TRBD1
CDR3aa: CASRGDRVGGQYF
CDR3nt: TGTGCCAGCAGGGGGGACAGGGTAGGGGGGCAGTACTTC

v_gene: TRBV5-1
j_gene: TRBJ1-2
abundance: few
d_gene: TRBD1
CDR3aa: CASSPPGTGDGYTF
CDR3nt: TGCGCCAGCAGCCCGCCCGGGACAGGGGATGGCTACACCTTC

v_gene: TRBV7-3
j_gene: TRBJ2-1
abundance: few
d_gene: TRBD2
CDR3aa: CASSALAGRYNEQFF
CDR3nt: TGTGCCAGCAGCGCCCTAGCGGGACGCTACAATGAGCAGTTCTTC

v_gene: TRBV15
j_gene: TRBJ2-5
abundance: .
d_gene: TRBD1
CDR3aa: CATKGQGGQETQYF
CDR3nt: TGTGCCACCAAGGGACAGGGTGGCCAAGAGACCCAGTACTTC

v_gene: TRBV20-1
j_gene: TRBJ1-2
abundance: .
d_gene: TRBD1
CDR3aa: CSAGQGAQGYTF
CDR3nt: TGCAGTGCTGGACAGGGGGCGCAGGGCTACACCTTC

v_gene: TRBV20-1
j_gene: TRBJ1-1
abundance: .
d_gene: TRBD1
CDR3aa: CSARGQGLRGGGNTEAFF
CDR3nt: TGCAGTGCTAGGGGACAGGGACTCCGGGGAGGGGGGAACACTGAAGCTTTCTTT

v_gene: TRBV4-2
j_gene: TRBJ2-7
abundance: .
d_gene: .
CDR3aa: CASSQNEFGEQYF
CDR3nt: TGTGCCAGCAGCCAGAACGAGTTCGGGGAGCAGTACTTC

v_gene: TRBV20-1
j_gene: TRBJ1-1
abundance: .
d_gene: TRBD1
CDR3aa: CSARDGHRGNTEAFF
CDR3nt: TGCAGTGCTAGAGATGGACACAGGGGGAACACTGAAGCTTTCTTT

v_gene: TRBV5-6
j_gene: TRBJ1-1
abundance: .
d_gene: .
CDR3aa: CASRERVMAEAFF
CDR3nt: TGTGCCAGCAGGGAGCGGGTAATGGCTGAAGCTTTCTTT

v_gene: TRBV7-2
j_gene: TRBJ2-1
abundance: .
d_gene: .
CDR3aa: CASSLVGGSQFNEQFF
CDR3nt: TGTGCCAGCAGCTTAGTAGGGGGTTCACAGTTCAATGAGCAGTTCTTC

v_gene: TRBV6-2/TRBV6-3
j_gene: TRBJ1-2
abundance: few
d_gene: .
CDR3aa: CASRDGGGYGYTF
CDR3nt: TGTGCCAGCAGAGACGGCGGTGGGTATGGCTACACCTTC

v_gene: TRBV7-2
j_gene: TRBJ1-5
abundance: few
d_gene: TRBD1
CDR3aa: CASRETGGVKNQPQHF
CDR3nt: TGTGCCAGCAGGGAGACAGGGGGGGTCAAGAATCAGCCCCAGCATTTT

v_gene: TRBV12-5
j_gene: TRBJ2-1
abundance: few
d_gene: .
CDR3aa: CASGLVQGGYNEQFF
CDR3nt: TGTGCTAGTGGTTTGGTACAGGGAGGCTACAATGAGCAGTTCTTC

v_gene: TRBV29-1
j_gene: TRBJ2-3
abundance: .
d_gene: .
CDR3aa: CSVVIRTDTQYF
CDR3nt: TGCAGCGTTGTCATCCGCACAGATACGCAGTATTTT

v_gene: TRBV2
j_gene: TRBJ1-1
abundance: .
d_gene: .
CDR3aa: CASSDQGAYEAFF
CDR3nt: TGTGCCAGCAGTGATCAGGGAGCGTACGAAGCTTTCTTT

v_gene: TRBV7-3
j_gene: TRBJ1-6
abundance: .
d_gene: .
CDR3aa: CASSLRERYNSPLHF
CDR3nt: TGTGCCAGCAGCTTAAGGGAACGCTATAATTCACCCCTCCACTTT

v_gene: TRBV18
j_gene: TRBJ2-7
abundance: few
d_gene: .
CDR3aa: CASSPGQGMGEQYF
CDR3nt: TGTGCCAGCTCACCGGGGCAGGGCATGGGGGAGCAGTACTTC

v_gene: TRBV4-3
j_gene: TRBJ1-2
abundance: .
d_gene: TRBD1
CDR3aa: CASSQVGQGSYGYTF
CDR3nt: TGCGCCAGCAGCCAAGTGGGACAGGGATCCTATGGCTACACCTTC

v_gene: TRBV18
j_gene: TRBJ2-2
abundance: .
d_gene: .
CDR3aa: CASSPGRGGELFF
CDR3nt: TGTGCCAGCTCACCCGGCCGAGGAGGGGAGCTGTTTTTT

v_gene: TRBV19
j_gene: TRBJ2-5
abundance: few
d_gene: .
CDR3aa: CASSISAGPQETQYF
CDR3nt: TGTGCCAGTAGTATCTCGGCAGGGCCCCAAGAGACCCAGTACTTC

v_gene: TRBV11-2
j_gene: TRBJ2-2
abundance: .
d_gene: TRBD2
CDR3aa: CASSSPGLASTGELFF
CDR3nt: TGTGCCAGCAGCTCGCCGGGACTAGCGAGCACCGGGGAGCTGTTTTTT

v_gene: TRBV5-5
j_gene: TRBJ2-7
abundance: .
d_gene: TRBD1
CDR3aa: CASSSGQLYEQYF
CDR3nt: TGTGCCAGCAGCTCGGGACAGCTCTACGAGCAGTACTTC

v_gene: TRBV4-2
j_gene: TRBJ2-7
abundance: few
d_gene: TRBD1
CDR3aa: CASSPPGQGVFYEQYF
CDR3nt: TGTGCCAGCAGCCCTCCGGGACAGGGGGTTTTCTACGAGCAGTACTTC

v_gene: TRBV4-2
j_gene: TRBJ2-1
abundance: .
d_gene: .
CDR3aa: CASSHSSRTRYNEQFF
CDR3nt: TGTGCCAGCAGCCATTCTAGTAGGACCAGATACAATGAGCAGTTCTTC

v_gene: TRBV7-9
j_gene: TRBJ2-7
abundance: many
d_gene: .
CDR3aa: CASSLGHQNIGAYEQYF
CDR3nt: TGTGCCAGCAGCTTAGGGCACCAGAATATTGGAGCCTACGAGCAGTACTTC

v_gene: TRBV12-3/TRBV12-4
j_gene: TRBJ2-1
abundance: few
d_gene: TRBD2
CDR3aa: CASSLVVAGYNEQFF
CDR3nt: TGTGCCAGCAGTTTAGTGGTAGCGGGGTACAATGAGCAGTTCTTC

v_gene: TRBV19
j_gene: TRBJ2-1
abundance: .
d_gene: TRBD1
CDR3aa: CASSTTGTGAHEQFF
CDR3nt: TGTGCCAGTAGTACGACCGGGACAGGGGCCCATGAGCAGTTCTTC

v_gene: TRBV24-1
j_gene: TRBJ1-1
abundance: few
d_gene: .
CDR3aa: CATSDSLRDRSDTEAFF
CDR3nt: TGTGCCACCAGTGATAGCCTCAGGGATCGGTCGGACACTGAAGCTTTCTTT

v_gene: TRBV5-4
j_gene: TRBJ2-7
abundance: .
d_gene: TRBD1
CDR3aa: CASSHKGQGASHEQYF
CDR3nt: TGTGCCAGCAGCCACAAAGGCCAGGGGGCATCTCACGAGCAGTACTTC

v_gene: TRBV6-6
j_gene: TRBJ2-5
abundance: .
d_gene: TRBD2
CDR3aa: CASSPGGKAGSQRRRETQYF
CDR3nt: TGTGCCAGCAGCCCCGGGGGGAAAGCGGGTAGCCAAAGGCGTAGAGAGACCCAGTACTTC

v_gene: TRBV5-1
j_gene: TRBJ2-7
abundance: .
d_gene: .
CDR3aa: CASSLVGDPEQYF
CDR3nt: TGCGCCAGCAGCTTGGTAGGAGATCCCGAGCAGTACTTC

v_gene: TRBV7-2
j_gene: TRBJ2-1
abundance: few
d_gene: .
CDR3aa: CASSLKAGGQGVVSEQFF
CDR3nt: TGTGCCAGCAGCTTAAAAGCGGGGGGACAGGGTGTAGTCTCCGAGCAGTTCTTC

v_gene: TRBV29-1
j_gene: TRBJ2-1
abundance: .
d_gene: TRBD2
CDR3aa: CSVGRRLAGGGGEQFF
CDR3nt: TGCAGCGTTGGAAGGAGACTAGCGGGAGGGGGGGGTGAGCAGTTCTTC

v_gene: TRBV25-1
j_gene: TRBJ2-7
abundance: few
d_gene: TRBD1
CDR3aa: CASSGRTDRGKIYEQYF
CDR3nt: TGTGCCAGCAGTGGACGGACAGACAGGGGCAAAATCTACGAGCAGTACTTC